Each of the 32 T cell receptor beta chains below was sequenced from the same sample in a study of blood T cell repertoires in COVID-19. Data came from immunoSEQ multiplex PCR; TCRdb stores just in-frame clones and leaves some out. The profile shows some 150,000 clones, roughly 75% of them singletons. The material sequenced was PBMCs or T cells enriched from blood (not recorded which). These receptors all stem from a woman aged 50 to 60 who had recovered from COVID-19.

The chain has TRBV24-1 and TRBJ2-2; 14 bases map to TRBD2. Looked up from germline, CDR1 is KGHDR and CDR2 is SFDVKD. The CDR3 is made up of 19 amino acids. The CDR3 sequence is CAPRDPTGTSGRFTGELFF. The DNA for the CDR3 is TGTGCGCCCCGGGATCCTACCGGGACTAGCGGGAGATTCACCGGGGAGCTGTTTTTT.

V is TRBV6-5 and J is TRBJ2-5; D is possibly TRBD2 (6 bases). Trimming took 6 bases from V and 3 from J, leaving 17 bases between them. This CDR3 region has 15 residues. Germline V CDR1 and CDR2: MNHEY, SVGAGI. The CDR3 here is CASRPGDAGKETQYF. The CDR3 coding sequence is TGTGCCAGCAGACCTGGGGATGCGGGGAAAGAGACCCAGTACTTC.

The gene calls are TRBV7-9 and TRBJ1-6; weak D call: TRBD1 (6 bases). CDR1 and CDR2 from the germline V gene are SEHNR and FQNEAQ (reference sequence). Trimming shortened V by 5 bases and J by 4 bases, and 12 bases separated the two germline ends. The length of the CDR3 is 15 residues. The DNA for the CDR3 is TGTGCCAGCAGCGCCGCGACAGGATATAATTCACCCCTCCACTTT. This sequence encodes CASSAATGYNSPLHF.

The chain links TRBV7-9 to TRBJ1-3; no reliable D call. Trimming shortened V by 1 base and J by 0 bases, and 7 bases separated the two germline ends. Per germline, CDR1 SEHNR and CDR2 FQNEAQ (reference sequence). CDR3 length: 15 residues. The CDR3 DNA follows: TGTGCCAGCAGCTTAGAACAGTTCTCTGGAAACACCATATATTTT. Protein product: CASSLEQFSGNTIYF.

The V call is TRBV5-1, the J call TRBJ2-7; D is perhaps TRBD2 (6 bases). This CDR3 has 15 amino acids. Per the germline V gene, CDR1 is SGHRS and CDR2 is YFSETQ. V shed 0 bases and J shed 4 bases, with 14 bases lying between them. This CDR3 reads CASSLELALLYEQYF. CDR3 nucleotide sequence: TGCGCCAGCAGCTTGGAACTAGCCCTCCTGTACGAGCAGTACTTC.

The V and J genes are TRBV18 and TRBJ1-4, with a weak D call TRBD1 (5 bases). V gave up 3 bases and J gave up 3 bases, with 17 bases separating them. Germline CDR1 and CDR2: KGHSH and LQKENI. The CDR3 is 17 residues long. CDR3 sequence (DNA): TGTGCCAGCTCACCCGGGACTTTCTTCGGCGCTAATGAAAAACTGTTTTTT. Translation gives CASSPGTFFGANEKLFF.

The chain recombines TRBV7-8 with TRBJ2-7, with D tentatively TRBD2 (5 bases). With 5 bases removed from V and 7 bases from J, the gap between germline ends came to 12 bases. Germline loops: CDR1 SGHVS, CDR2 FQNEAQ. This CDR3 has 12 amino acids. CDR3 residues: CASSNSGSEQYV. The CDR3 coding sequence is TGTGCCAGCAGCAACAGCGGTAGTGAGCAGTACGTC.

This clone came up a few times. This chain links TRBV5-6 with TRBJ2-6, with TRBD1 matching over 7 bases. This CDR3 contains 17 residues. Looked up from germline, CDR1 is SGHDT and CDR2 is YYEEEE. V lost 4 bases to trimming and J lost 1 base; unmatched junction nucleotides: 8. The CDR3 is CASSVKGGLSGANVLTF. In DNA form, the CDR3 reads TGTGCCAGCAGCGTAAAAGGGGGCCTTTCTGGGGCCAACGTCCTGACTTTC. Based on the CDR3 plus reference TRBV5-6 and TRBJ2-6, the full variable domain is DAGVTQSPTHLIKTRGQQVTLRCSPKSGHDTVSWYQQALGQGPQFIFQYYEEEERQRGNFPDRFSGHQFPNYSSELNVNALLLGDSALYLCASSVKGGLSGANVLTFGAGSRLTVL.

The chain has TRBV18 and TRBJ2-1, with 10 bases lining up with TRBD2. V gave up 4 bases and J gave up 8 bases; unmatched junction bases: 8. Germline assignment: CDR1 KGHSH and CDR2 LQKENI. The CDR3 length is 15 residues. The DNA of the CDR3 is TGTGCCAGCTCACTAACTAGCGGGGTAGTATATGAGCAGTTCTTC. It yields the protein CASSLTSGVVYEQFF.

This sequence joins TRBV28 and TRBJ1-6, with TRBD1 as a possible D gene (6 bases). Trimming pared 5 bases from V and 6 bases from J, leaving 14 bases between. The germline gives CDR1 MDHEN, CDR2 SYDVKM. CDR3 length: 15 residues. The CDR3 nucleotides are TGTGCCAGCAGTAACCCCGGACAGTTTAATTCACCCCTCCACTTT. Translating gives CASSNPGQFNSPLHF.

The chain recombines TRBV15 with TRBJ2-3; TRBD2 matches 8 bases. The V gene end was trimmed by 3 bases and the J gene end by 1 base; junction bases not matched to a gene: 6. Germline-derived CDR1 and CDR2 are LNHNV and YYDKDF (reference sequence). This CDR3 is 16 amino acids long. Written as DNA, the CDR3 is TGTGCCACCAGCAGTGGGGGGCGGGGGGGCACAGATACGCAGTATTTT. Translation gives CATSSGGRGGTDTQYF.

The chain combines TRBV7-9 with TRBJ2-1, with D tentatively TRBD2 (5 bases). This CDR3 comprises 11 residues. The V and J ends lost 5 bases and 6 bases respectively, with 5 bases between them. CDR1 is SEHNR and CDR2 is FQNEAQ in the germline V gene (reference sequence). CDR3 sequence (DNA): TGTGCCAGCAGCGCGGGCAATGAGCAGTTCTTC. Translation: CASSAGNEQFF.

The chain combines TRBV9 with TRBJ2-2; 8 bases align to TRBD1. From germline, CDR1 is SGDLS and CDR2 YYNGEE. The J segment lost 5 bases and the V segment lost 5 bases, leaving 8 bases of the junction unmatched. The CDR3 is 15 amino acids. The CDR3 DNA reads as TGTGCCAGCAGTCAGGGACAGGTTGGGACCGGGGAGCTGTTTTTT. Amino acids: CASSQGQVGTGELFF.

The V call is TRBV14, the J call TRBJ2-5, with D possibly TRBD2 on 5 matching bases. The germline gives CDR1 SGHDN, CDR2 FVKESK. The CDR3 length is 14 residues. V lost 1 base and J 3 bases, leaving 9 bases between the germline ends. CDR3 amino acids: CASSQARGEETQYF. Written as DNA, the CDR3 is TGTGCCAGCAGCCAAGCTCGGGGAGAAGAGACCCAGTACTTC.

This clone was picked up a small number of times. V usage is TRBV28 and J usage is TRBJ2-3, with D possibly TRBD1 on 5 matching bases. CDR3 size: 14 residues. Between the trimmed V and J ends, which lost 5 bases and 3 bases, there was a span of 12 bases. Germline values: CDR1 MDHEN, CDR2 SYDVKM. The CDR3 DNA is TGTGCCAGCAGTCTCCAGGGCCGTACAGATACGCAGTATTTT. Amino acid sequence: CASSLQGRTDTQYF.

The CDR3: CATSIGHLNTGELFF. The CDR3 nucleotides read TGTGCCACCAGTATAGGACATCTAAACACCGGGGAGCTGTTTTTT. The chain recombines TRBV24-1 with TRBJ2-2; D possibly corresponds to TRBD1 (5 bases). From germline, CDR1 is KGHDR and CDR2 SFDVKD. The V end lost 6 bases, the J end lost 2 bases, and 12 bases lay between the germline ends. CDR3 length: 15 residues.

J is TRBJ2-5 and V is TRBV24-1, with TRBD1 identical over 10 bases. V was pared by 4 bases and J by 2 bases, with 15 bases of the junction left unmatched. The germline V gene has CDR1 KGHDR and CDR2 SFDVKD. CDR3 size: 19 residues. The CDR3 DNA sequence: TGTGCCACCAGTGAACTTACCGGGACAGGGGCCTTCTCTCAAGAGACCCAGTACTTC. Translated, it gives CATSELTGTGAFSQETQYF.

In this sample, this clone turned up once. The identical CDR3 is also encoded by other nucleotide sequences in the sample. CDR3 amino acids: CASSLGQGAYGYTF. DNA of the CDR3: TGCGCCAGCAGCTTGGGACAGGGTGCCTATGGCTACACCTTC. The chain carries TRBV5-1 and TRBJ1-2; TRBD1 matches at 7 bases. V dropped 0 bases and J dropped 4; count of bases not matched to a gene: 3. The CDR3 has 14 amino acids. CDR1 and CDR2 (germline): SGHRS, YFSETQ.

The chain has TRBV5-1 and TRBJ2-7, with a possible D match to TRBD1 (6 bases). Deletions cut 4 bases from V and 0 bases from J, with 14 bases between. Germline loops: CDR1 SGHRS, CDR2 YFSETQ. The CDR3 sequence is 15 residues long. This CDR3 reads CASSVRTASSYEQYF. The CDR3 bases are TGCGCCAGCAGCGTTCGGACAGCTAGCTCCTACGAGCAGTACTTC.

V usage is TRBV9 and J usage is TRBJ1-6; D not resolved. Deletions cut 1 base from V and 7 bases from J, with 9 bases between. CDR3 size: 14 residues. Germline CDR1 SGDLS, CDR2 YYNGEE. CDR3 amino acids: CASSVHEGNSPLHF. The DNA for the CDR3 is TGTGCCAGCAGCGTACATGAGGGAAATTCACCCCTCCACTTT.

The rearrangement joins TRBV5-1 to TRBJ2-3; D unresolved. Trimming pared 7 bases from V and 0 bases from J, leaving 15 bases between. CDR3 size: 15 residues. Germline CDR1 is SGHRS and CDR2 is YFSETQ. CDR3: CASAPHIPSTDTQYF. For the CDR3, the DNA is TGCGCCAGCGCCCCACACATTCCTAGCACAGATACGCAGTATTTT.

The V and J genes are TRBV5-4 and TRBJ2-1, with 10 bases that match TRBD1. This CDR3 spans 15 amino acids. Germline V gene data show CDR1 as SGHNT and CDR2 as YYREEE (reference sequence). Germline trimming cut 4 bases from V and 4 bases from J; bases unmatched to any gene: 5. CDR3 bases: TGTGCCAGCAGCGCGGGACAGGGGAATTACAATGAGCAGTTCTTC. Its translation is CASSAGQGNYNEQFF.

The chain is built from TRBV19 and TRBJ2-3; 10 positions agree with TRBD2. The germline V gene encodes CDR1 LNHDA and CDR2 SQIVND (reference sequence). V was clipped by 8 bases and J by 5 bases; unmatched bases: 7. This CDR3 spans 14 amino acids. CDR3 DNA sequence: TGTGCCAGTGCAGAGCGGGGGGGCGAAGATACGCAGTATTTT. It yields the protein CASAERGGEDTQYF.

The rearrangement joins TRBV30 to TRBJ2-3; 8 bases fit TRBD2. The V and J ends lost 4 bases and 7 bases, in that order; junction bases with no gene match: 7. The CDR3 consists of 13 residues. Germline CDR1 GTSNPN, CDR2 SVGIG (reference sequence). In DNA form, the CDR3 reads TGTGCCTGGAAAGGCGGGGGGCCCAATACGCAGTATTTT. This gives the protein CAWKGGGPNTQYF.

The genes are TRBV24-1 and TRBJ2-1; 7 bases map to TRBD1. The CDR3 extends over 15 amino acids. The germline gives CDR1 KGHDR, CDR2 SFDVKD. The V and J ends lost 2 bases and 6 bases, in that order; junction bases with no gene match: 6. CDR3 region: CATSDSRDSGNEQFF. DNA of the CDR3: TGTGCCACCAGTGATTCCCGGGACAGTGGCAATGAGCAGTTCTTC.

CDR3: CASSLLGEGELFF. The CDR3 nucleotides read TGTGCCAGCAGCCTTTTGGGAGAGGGGGAGCTGTTTTTT. The chain combines TRBV14 with TRBJ2-2; D possibly corresponds to TRBD2 (5 bases). The CDR3 has 13 residues. The germline gives CDR1 SGHDN, CDR2 FVKESK. V was pared by 4 bases and J by 8 bases, with 11 bases between.

This rearrangement joins TRBV5-1 to TRBJ1-4; TRBD1 matches at 8 bases. Losses at the gene ends were 3 bases for V and 3 bases for J; bases not matched to a gene: 4. The CDR3 totals 15 residues. Germline lookup yields CDR1 SGHRS and CDR2 YFSETQ. Here the CDR3 reads CASSSGQVANEKLFF. In DNA form, the CDR3 reads TGCGCCAGCAGCTCGGGACAGGTGGCTAATGAAAAACTGTTTTTT.

This rearrangement joins TRBV2 to TRBJ1-5; 8 nucleotides match TRBD1. CDR1 SNHLY and CDR2 FYNNEI come from the germline V gene. The CDR3 is 13 residues long. V shed 6 bases, J shed 7 bases, and the junction held 5 bases outside the gene matches. CDR3 region: CASSDRGGQPQHF. CDR3 in DNA: TGTGCCAGCAGCGACAGGGGAGGACAGCCCCAGCATTTT.

V and J are TRBV27 and TRBJ2-1; D is possibly TRBD1 (6 bases). V was pared by 1 base and J by 6 bases, with 16 bases between. CDR3 length equals 16 residues. The germline gives CDR1 MNHEY, CDR2 SMNVEV (reference sequence). CDR3 protein: CASSLFGGRSGNEQFF. The CDR3 region has the DNA TGTGCCAGCAGTTTATTTGGGGGCCGGTCAGGCAATGAGCAGTTCTTC.

This chain links TRBV4-2 with TRBJ1-3; D unresolved. V dropped 1 base and J dropped 1 base, with 14 bases sitting between them. The germline CDR1 and CDR2 sequences are LGHNA and YNFKEQ. The CDR3 is made up of 17 amino acids. The CDR3 loop reads CASSQGSAAVSGNTIYF. DNA for the CDR3: TGTGCCAGCAGCCAAGGATCGGCGGCGGTGTCTGGAAACACCATATATTTT.

The rearrangement links TRBV7-2 to TRBJ2-3; 9 bases map to TRBD2. The CDR3 has 16 residues. The germline V gene has CDR1 SGHTA and CDR2 FQGNSA. Trimming at V came to 1 base and at J to 5 bases, leaving 7 bases not matched to a gene. The CDR3 region is CASSLDGSGGVDTQYF. The DNA of the CDR3 is TGTGCCAGCAGCTTAGATGGTAGCGGGGGAGTAGATACGCAGTATTTT.

The rearrangement joins TRBV5-4 to TRBJ2-3, with TRBD2 matching 9 bases. The CDR3 runs to 14 residues. Germline V gene lookup returns CDR1 SGHNT and CDR2 YYREEE (reference sequence). Trimming at V came to 0 bases and at J to 6 bases, leaving 2 bases not matched to a gene. CDR3 protein: CASSLASGVDTQYF. CDR3 coding DNA: TGTGCCAGCAGCTTGGCTAGCGGGGTCGATACGCAGTATTTT.